The clone carrying this TCR beta chain occurred once. The time point here: newly diagnosed, previously untreated cHL patient sample. Magnetic negative selection served to purify CD4+ T cells out of PBMCs that had been thawed. The germline gives CDR1 SGHAT, CDR2 FQNNGV. This CDR3 has 15 amino acids. Trimming cost V 5 bases and J 6 bases; bases outside gene matches: 7. The data were obtained in a study of PD-1 blockade in classical Hodgkin lymphoma. Method: immunoSEQ multiplex PCR; TCRdb's copy keeps in-frame clones and lacks some. Here the sample spans tens of thousands of clones, 88% being singletons. Sequencing was done on a sample of CD4+ T cells from blood. This TCR was sampled from a human donor with classical Hodgkin lymphoma. This rearrangement joins TRBV11-2 to TRBJ1-4, with TRBD1 matching 9 bases. CDR3 sequence (DNA): TGTGCCAGCAGCATACAGGGGGCACAGGATGAAAAACTGTTTTTT. It is translated as CASSIQGAQDEKLFF.